Following are 24 T cell receptor beta chains from one sample sequenced in a study of cytomegalovirus exposure and HLA in healthy donors. The PCR made use of 60 Vbeta and 13 Jbeta primers. TCRdb keeps only in-frame clones here, not all; method: immunoSEQ multiplex PCR. The sample records 100,000 to 150,000 clones, roughly four fifths being singletons. The sequencing input was PBMCs. The receptors were gathered from a boy aged 10-17 years in good health and CMV-seronegative.

V and J are TRBV27 and TRBJ1-4; 8 nucleotides align to TRBD1. After removal of 5 bases from V and 8 bases from J, the junction contained 10 bases not matched to a gene. Germline V lookup: CDR1 MNHEY, CDR2 SMNVEV (reference sequence). The CDR3 has 15 residues. This CDR3 reads CASSETDRAREKLFF. CDR3 sequence (DNA): TGTGCCAGCAGTGAAACGGACAGGGCTCGCGAAAAACTGTTTTTT.

The chain carries TRBV7-9 and TRBJ2-7, with no clear D. CDR1 is SEHNR, CDR2 FQNEAQ, per germline (reference sequence). The CDR3 is made up of 13 amino acids. Trimming left V 5 bases short and J 0 bases short, with 8 bases between. CDR3 nucleotide sequence: TGTGCCAGCAGCGAAACATTCTCCTACGAGCAGTACTTC. The encoded protein is CASSETFSYEQYF.

The chain is built from TRBV7-2 and TRBJ1-2, with a weak D call TRBD1 (6 bases). V lost 3 bases and J lost 5, with 10 bases in between. The CDR3 is 13 residues long. The V gene's germline CDR1 is SGHTA and CDR2 FQGNSA. The CDR3 sequence is CASSLGTKYGYTF. The CDR3 DNA sequence: TGTGCCAGCAGCTTGGGGACAAAATATGGCTACACCTTC.

This chain links TRBV7-2 with TRBJ2-5; TRBD1 agrees at 8 bases. The V gene's germline CDR1 is SGHTA and CDR2 FQGNSA. The trim removed 6 bases at V and 5 bases at J, leaving 5 bases unmatched. The CDR3 consists of 13 residues. The CDR3 bases are TGTGCCAGCAGAGACAGGGGTTTGGAGACCCAGTACTTC. Translating gives CASRDRGLETQYF. Drawing the rest from reference TRBV7-2 and TRBJ2-5, the complete variable domain is GAGVSQSPSNKVTEKGKDVELRCDPISGHTALYWYRQSLGQGLEFLIYFQGNSAPDKSGLPSDRFSAERTGGSVSTLTIQRTQQEDSAVYLCASRDRGLETQYFGPGTRLLVL.

The gene calls are TRBV2 and TRBJ2-7; TRBD2 matches 8 bases. The CDR3 runs 16 residues. The V and J ends lost 7 bases and 2 bases, in that order; junction bases with no gene match: 13. CDR1 and CDR2 from the germline V gene are SNHLY and FYNNEI. The CDR3 loop is CASTDSGKSPPYEQYF. CDR3 nucleotide sequence: TGTGCCAGCACGGATAGCGGGAAATCGCCCCCCTACGAGCAGTACTTC.

The J gene is TRBJ1-5, the V gene TRBV6-5, with D maybe TRBD1 (5 bases). This CDR3 is built from 12 residues. Germline-derived CDR1 and CDR2 are MNHEY and SVGAGI. V dropped 5 bases and J dropped 7 bases, with 9 bases sitting between them. CDR3 DNA: TGTGCCAGCAGTCTAAGGGGACAGCCCCAGCATTTT. It translates to CASSLRGQPQHF.

The table lists this clone with a few counts. The chain couples TRBV5-6 to TRBJ2-1; D possibly corresponds to TRBD2 (7 bases). The CDR3 runs to 14 residues. Between the trimmed V and J ends, which lost 0 bases and 6 bases, there was a span of 10 bases. The germline V gene encodes CDR1 SGHDT and CDR2 YYEEEE. The DNA for the CDR3 is TGTGCCAGCAGCTTGGCGGGGGGCTTCAATGAGCAGTTCTTC. Translating gives CASSLAGGFNEQFF.

This chain uses TRBV29-1 with TRBJ2-6, with D possibly TRBD2 on 5 matching bases. The CDR3 totals 14 residues. V lost 2 bases, J lost 2 bases, and 7 bases lay in between. The germline V gene encodes CDR1 SQVTM and CDR2 ANQGSEA. CDR3 bases: TGCAGCGTTGAATCCGGGGCTGGGGCCAACGTCCTGACTTTC. Protein product: CSVESGAGANVLTF.

This rearrangement joins TRBV30 to TRBJ1-5, with no clear D. Trimming removed 1 base from V and 11 bases from J, with 12 bases in between. Germline values: CDR1 GTSNPN, CDR2 SVGIG (reference sequence). The CDR3 is made up of 12 amino acids. The CDR3 region has the DNA TGTGCCTGGAGTGCTCCGAGGCGGTCCCAGCATTTT. It encodes CAWSAPRRSQHF.

The chain combines TRBV6-1 with TRBJ1-1; D gene ambiguous. The CDR3 length is 13 residues. V was cut by 4 bases and J by 5 bases, with 11 bases left in between. Looked up from germline, CDR1 is MNHNS and CDR2 is SASEGT. Here the CDR3 DNA reads TGTGCCAGCAGTGGATATAAGAGGACTGAAGCTTTCTTT. It yields the protein CASSGYKRTEAFF.

The genes are TRBV4-1 and TRBJ1-3; 7 bases match TRBD1. The V gene's germline CDR1 is MGHRA and CDR2 YSYEKL. The V segment lost 0 bases and the J segment 3 bases; nucleotides outside the gene matches: 5. This CDR3 is built from 16 residues. The CDR3 DNA reads TGCGCCAGCAGCCAAGAGAACACAGGGGATGGAAACACCATATATTTT. This sequence encodes CASSQENTGDGNTIYF.

DNA of the CDR3: TGTGCCTGGAGTGTAGGATGGACAGGCCTAAACTATGGCTACACCTTC. This gives the protein CAWSVGWTGLNYGYTF. This sequence joins TRBV30 and TRBJ1-2; 7 nucleotides agree with TRBD1. This CDR3 has 16 amino acids. Germline-derived CDR1 and CDR2 are GTSNPN and SVGIG (reference sequence). J was trimmed by 2 bases and V by 0 bases; bases with no gene match: 9.

This chain joins TRBV11-3 and TRBJ2-5; D unclear. CDR1 is SGHNT and CDR2 is YENEEA in the germline V gene. V was pared by 5 bases and J by 9 bases, with 19 bases between. This CDR3 is built from 14 residues. The CDR3 coding sequence is TGTGCCAGCAGCCCCCCGGGTCTACACGGTGCCCAGTACTTC. Encoded protein: CASSPPGLHGAQYF. The variable domain in full, with the rest retrieved from reference TRBV11-3 and TRBJ2-5, is EAGVVQSPRYKIIEKKQPVAFWCNPISGHNTLYWYLQNLGQGPELLIRYENEEAVDDSQLPKDRFSAERLKGVDSTLKIQPAELGDSAVYLCASSPPGLHGAQYFGPGTRLLVL.

The rearrangement joins TRBV6-5 to TRBJ2-7; D is ambiguous. Germline CDR1 and CDR2: MNHEY and SVGAGI. The CDR3 is 15 residues long. The V end was cut by 6 bases, the J end by 1 base, with 16 bases between. The CDR3 loop reads CASRKTAYSSYEQYF. CDR3 bases: TGTGCCAGCAGAAAAACAGCCTACTCTTCCTACGAGCAGTACTTC.

The rearrangement links TRBV4-3 to TRBJ2-4; D is uncertain. The length of the CDR3 is 17 residues. V dropped 0 bases and J dropped 2 bases, with 14 bases sitting between them. Germline V CDR1 and CDR2: LGHNA, YSLEER. The CDR3 bases are TGCGCCAGCAGCCAAGATCTTATTGGCACGTCCAAAAACATTCAGTACTTC. It is translated as CASSQDLIGTSKNIQYF.

The sample holds a few counts of this clone. The V gene is TRBV6-1, the J gene TRBJ1-5; D is unclear. CDR1 is MNHNS and CDR2 is SASEGT in the germline V gene. The CDR3 is made up of 12 amino acids. The V end was cut by 3 bases, the J end by 11 bases, with 11 bases between. The CDR3 DNA follows: TGTGCCAGCAGTGACCCCGCCGGGGCCCAGCATTTT. It codes for CASSDPAGAQHF.

The V call is TRBV7-2, the J call TRBJ2-3; weak D call: TRBD1 (5 bases). The CDR3 contains 14 residues. The germline CDR1 and CDR2 sequences are SGHTA and FQGNSA. V lost 3 bases and J lost 1, with 8 bases in between. CDR3 nucleotide sequence: TGTGCCAGCAGCTTTCAGACAGGCACAGATACGCAGTATTTT. This gives the protein CASSFQTGTDTQYF.

The V gene is TRBV5-4, the J gene TRBJ2-7; 9 bases are a match to TRBD2. CDR3 length: 15 amino acids. Per germline, CDR1 SGHNT and CDR2 YYREEE (reference sequence). V was clipped by 4 bases and J by 1 base; unmatched bases: 6. The CDR3 reads CASSQGLAGSYEQYF. For the CDR3, the DNA is TGTGCCAGCAGCCAAGGGCTAGCGGGATCCTACGAGCAGTACTTC.

This rearrangement joins TRBV5-6 to TRBJ1-2, with 7 positions matching TRBD1. The germline gives CDR1 SGHDT, CDR2 YYEEEE. This CDR3 is built from 15 residues. The V and J ends lost 0 bases and 4 bases, in that order; junction bases with no gene match: 6. Here the CDR3 reads CASSLVAGGTYGYTF. The CDR3 bases are TGTGCCAGCAGCTTGGTGGCAGGGGGTACCTATGGCTACACCTTC.

The chain links TRBV30 to TRBJ2-7, with 7 bases that match TRBD2. The junction had 5 bases not matched to a gene; V was cut back by 2 bases and J by 4 bases. Germline loops: CDR1 GTSNPN, CDR2 SVGIG (reference sequence). CDR3 length: 13 amino acids. The CDR3 DNA is TGTGCCTGGAGTCCAGCGGGGTTATACGAGCAGTACTTC. It specifies CAWSPAGLYEQYF. The whole variable domain, remainder taken from reference TRBV30 and TRBJ2-7, is SQTIHQWPATLVQPVGSPLSLECTVEGTSNPNLYWYRQAAGRGLQLLFYSVGIGQISSEVPQNLSASRPQDRQFILSSKKLLLSDSGFYLCAWSPAGLYEQYFGPGTRLTVT.

V and J are TRBV5-4 and TRBJ1-1, with 7 positions matching TRBD1. V lost 3 bases and J lost 0; bases outside the gene matches: 5. This CDR3 spans 15 amino acids. Germline V gene lookup returns CDR1 SGHNT and CDR2 YYREEE (reference sequence). The CDR3, as DNA: TGTGCCAGCAGCTATGACAGGGTCATGAACACTGAAGCTTTCTTT. Its protein is CASSYDRVMNTEAFF. The full variable domain, rest sourced from reference TRBV5-4 and TRBJ1-1, is ETGVTQSPTHLIKTRGQQVTLRCSSQSGHNTVSWYQQALGQGPQFIFQYYREEENGRGNFPPRFSGLQFPNYSSELNVNALELDDSALYLCASSYDRVMNTEAFFGQGTRLTVV.

The chain joins TRBV9 to TRBJ2-5; 8 bases line up with TRBD2. Trimming removed 3 bases from V and 4 bases from J; junction bases left unmatched: 11. This CDR3 is 16 amino acids long. Germline V gives CDR1 SGDLS, CDR2 YYNGEE. CDR3: CASSGTLTGGGETQYF. The DNA of the CDR3 is TGTGCCAGCAGCGGGACCCTAACGGGAGGGGGAGAGACCCAGTACTTC.

The rearrangement joins TRBV7-9 to TRBJ1-1, with D tentatively TRBD1 (5 bases). There are 16 residues in the CDR3. V lost 1 base, J lost 3 bases, and 15 bases lay in between. The germline gives CDR1 SEHNR, CDR2 FQNEAQ (reference sequence). CDR3 DNA sequence: TGTGCCAGCAGCTTAGGCTGGGGGGAGGAGGACACTGAAGCTTTCTTT. This gives the protein CASSLGWGEEDTEAFF.

Turning to this clone: Other DNA sequences of this sample code for an identical CDR3. The chain links TRBV5-1 to TRBJ2-5; D call uncertain. CDR1 is SGHRS and CDR2 is YFSETQ in the germline V gene. The CDR3 length is 12 residues. Trimming removed 0 bases from V and 3 bases from J, with 3 bases in between. CDR3: CASSLAEETQYF. In DNA form, the CDR3 reads TGCGCCAGCAGCTTGGCAGAAGAGACCCAGTACTTC.